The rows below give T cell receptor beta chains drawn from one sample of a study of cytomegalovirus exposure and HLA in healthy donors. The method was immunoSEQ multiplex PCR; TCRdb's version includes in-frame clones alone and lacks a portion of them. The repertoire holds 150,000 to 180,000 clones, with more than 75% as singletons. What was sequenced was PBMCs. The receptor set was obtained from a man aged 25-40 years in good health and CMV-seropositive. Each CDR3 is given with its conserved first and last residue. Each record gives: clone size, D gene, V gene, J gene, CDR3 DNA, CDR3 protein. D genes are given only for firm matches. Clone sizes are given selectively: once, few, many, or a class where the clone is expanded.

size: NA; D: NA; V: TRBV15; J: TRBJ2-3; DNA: TGTGCCACCTTCCCTCATTTGGGCCCAGGACAGACCACAGATACGCAGTATTTT; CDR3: CATFPHLGPGQTTDTQYF
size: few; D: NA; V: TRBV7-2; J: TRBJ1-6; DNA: TGTGCCAGCAGCTTACGGTACCGACAGGCCTCGTTCCTCCACTTT; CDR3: CASSLRYRQASFLHF
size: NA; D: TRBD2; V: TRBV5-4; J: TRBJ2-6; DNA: TGTGCCAGCAGCCCGTCGGGGGGAGCGCCCTCTGGGGCCAACGTCCTGACTTTC; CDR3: CASSPSGGAPSGANVLTF
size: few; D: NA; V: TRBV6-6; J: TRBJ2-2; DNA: TGTGCCACATGGGTAGCCCCCGGGGAGCTGTTTTTT; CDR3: CATWVAPGELFF
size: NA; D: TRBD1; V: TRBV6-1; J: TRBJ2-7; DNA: TGTGCCAGCAGTCGAACCGGGACAGGGAGCTACGAGCAGTACTTC; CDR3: CASSRTGTGSYEQYF
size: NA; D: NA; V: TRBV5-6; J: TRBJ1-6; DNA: TGTGCCAGCAGCCCACCGGGACACACTAGAAATTCACCCCTCCACTTT; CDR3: CASSPPGHTRNSPLHF
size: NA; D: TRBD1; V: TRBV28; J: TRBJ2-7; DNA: TGTGCCAGCGGGGGACAGGGGGTAATCGAGCAGTACTTC; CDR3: CASGGQGVIEQYF
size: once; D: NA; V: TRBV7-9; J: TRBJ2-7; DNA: TGTGCCAGCAGCGGGGACACCCGCTCCTACGAGCAGTACTTC; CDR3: CASSGDTRSYEQYF
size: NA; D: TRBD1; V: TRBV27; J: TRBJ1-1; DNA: TGTGCCAGCAGTTTCCGGGACAGGGCCGAAGCTTTCTTT; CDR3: CASSFRDRAEAFF
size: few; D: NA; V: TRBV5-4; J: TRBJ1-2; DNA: TGTGCCAGAAGCTACGACAGTTCTAACTTCTATGGCTACACCTTC; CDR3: CARSYDSSNFYGYTF
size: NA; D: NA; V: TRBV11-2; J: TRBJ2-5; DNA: TGTGCCAGCAGCCCCCCCGCAGGGAAGCAAGAGACCCAGTACTTC; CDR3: CASSPPAGKQETQYF